The clone carrying this T cell receptor (beta chain) has a single count. The method was immunoSEQ multiplex PCR; TCRdb's version includes in-frame clones alone and lacks a portion of them. This sample yields around 310,000 clones, of which about nine tenths are seen a single time; around a tenth belongs to the top ten. Participants' reported clinical history set cohort assignment. The source of the sample is a study of blood T cell repertoires in COVID-19. Study-wide context: PBMCs, B-cell-depleted T cells, or T cells provided the cDNA or gDNA that made up the material.

There are 16 residues in the CDR3. V shed 2 bases and J 1 base; nucleotides not matched to a gene: 6. Germline CDR1 is ENHRY and CDR2 is SYGVKD. The chain couples TRBV10-3 to TRBJ2-5; 8 positions agree with TRBD1. This clonotype was sampled from a woman aged 40-49 years who had recovered from COVID-19. The sample taken for sequencing was PBMCs or T cells enriched from blood (not recorded which). The CDR3, as DNA: TGTGCCATCAGTGAGGGGACAGGAGGCTCCCAAGAGACCCAGTACTTC. This codes for CAISEGTGGSQETQYF.